What follows is one T cell receptor (beta chain) and its context. Its antigen is unidentified. The data stem from a study of cytomegalovirus exposure and HLA in healthy donors. Study overall: Samples from HLA-typed donors yielded 85 million to 95 million unique TCRs in an early data release.

Primers for the PCR totalled 60 Vbeta and 13 Jbeta. Data came from immunoSEQ multiplex PCR; TCRdb stores just in-frame clones and leaves some out. The sample holds approximately 290,000 clones; approximately 80% are singletons and the top ten take approximately 0.3%. Study-wide points: Donors were assumed by presence/absence analyses to have roughly uniform sequencing depth. Some TCR beta chains (about 180 of them) were listed as cytomegalovirus-associated. Sequencing likely produced, as an artifact, a cluster of highly shared sequence variants.

The CDR3 has 15 amino acids. In germline, CDR1 is MGHRA, CDR2 YSYEKL. Trimming cost V 4 bases and J 0 bases, with 10 bases left between them. This clonotype was sampled from a girl aged 2 to 9 in good health and CMV-seronegative. This chain links TRBV4-1 with TRBJ2-4; tentative D call: TRBD1 (5 bases). The specimen was PBMCs. Written as DNA, the CDR3 is TGCGCCAGCAGCCCCCAGACAGTAGCCAAAAACATTCAGTACTTC. It is translated as CASSPQTVAKNIQYF.